This T cell receptor beta chain was captured in a study of technical replicates of blood from a handful of donors. The assay was immunoSEQ multiplex PCR, and TCRdb's table has in-frame clones only and misses some. The sample lists approximately 100,000 clones; roughly 95% were seen once. Looked up from germline, CDR1 is SGHRS and CDR2 is YFSETQ. The J segment lost 5 bases and the V segment lost 3 bases, leaving 9 bases of the junction unmatched. This CDR3 comprises 15 residues. This clone was detected only once. The clonotype comes from a human donor in good health. This chain connects TRBV5-1 to TRBJ2-7; TRBD1 aligns across 9 bases. The sequenced sample consisted of T cells isolated from PBMCs. The chain's CDR3 is CASSSPGGQGHEQYF. The CDR3 region has the DNA TGCGCCAGCAGCTCTCCGGGGGGACAGGGCCACGAGCAGTACTTC.